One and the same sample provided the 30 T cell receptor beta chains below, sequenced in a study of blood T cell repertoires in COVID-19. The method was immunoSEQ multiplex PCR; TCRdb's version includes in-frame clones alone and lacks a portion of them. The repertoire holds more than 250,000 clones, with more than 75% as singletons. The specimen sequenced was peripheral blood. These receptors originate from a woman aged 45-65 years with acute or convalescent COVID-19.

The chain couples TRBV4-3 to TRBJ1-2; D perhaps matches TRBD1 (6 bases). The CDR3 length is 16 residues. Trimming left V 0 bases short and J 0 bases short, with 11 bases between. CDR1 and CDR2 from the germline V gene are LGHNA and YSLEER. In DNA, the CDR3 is TGCGCCAGCAGCCAAGACAGGGGAAATACTAACTATGGCTACACCTTC. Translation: CASSQDRGNTNYGYTF.

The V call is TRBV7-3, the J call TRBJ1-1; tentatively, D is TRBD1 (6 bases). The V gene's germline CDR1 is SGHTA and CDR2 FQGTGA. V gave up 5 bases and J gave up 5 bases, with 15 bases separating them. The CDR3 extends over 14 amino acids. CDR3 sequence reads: CASSATGWGTEAFF. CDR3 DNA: TGTGCCAGCAGCGCTACAGGGTGGGGTACTGAAGCTTTCTTT.

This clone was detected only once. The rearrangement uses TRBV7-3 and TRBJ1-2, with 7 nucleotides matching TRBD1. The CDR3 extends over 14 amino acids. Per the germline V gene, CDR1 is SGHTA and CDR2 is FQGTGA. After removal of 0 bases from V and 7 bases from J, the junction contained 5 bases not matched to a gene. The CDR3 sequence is CASSLTGGLAGYTF. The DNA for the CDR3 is TGTGCCAGCAGCTTAACAGGGGGCCTGGCTGGCTACACCTTC.

The CDR3 here is CASSPGGLPFGNTIYF. CDR3 coding DNA: TGCGCCAGCAGCCCGGGGGGGCTCCCATTTGGAAACACCATATATTTT. The chain links TRBV5-1 to TRBJ1-3; TRBD1 might be the D (6 bases). V was shortened by 4 bases and J by 3 bases, with 17 bases between the two germline ends. Germline loops: CDR1 SGHRS, CDR2 YFSETQ. The CDR3 is 16 amino acids.

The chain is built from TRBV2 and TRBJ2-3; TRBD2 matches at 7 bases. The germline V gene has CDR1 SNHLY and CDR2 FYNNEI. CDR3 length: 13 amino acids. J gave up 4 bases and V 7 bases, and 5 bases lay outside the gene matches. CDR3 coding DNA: TGTGCCAGCATCCGGGAGGCCCCAGATACGCAGTATTTT. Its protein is CASIREAPDTQYF.

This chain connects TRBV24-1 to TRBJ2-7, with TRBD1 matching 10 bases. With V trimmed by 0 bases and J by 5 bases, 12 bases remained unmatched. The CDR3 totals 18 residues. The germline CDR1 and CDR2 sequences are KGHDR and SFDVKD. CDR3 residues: CATSDLLGKGTGDHEQYF. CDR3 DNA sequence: TGTGCCACCAGTGATTTGCTCGGCAAAGGGACAGGGGACCACGAGCAGTACTTC.

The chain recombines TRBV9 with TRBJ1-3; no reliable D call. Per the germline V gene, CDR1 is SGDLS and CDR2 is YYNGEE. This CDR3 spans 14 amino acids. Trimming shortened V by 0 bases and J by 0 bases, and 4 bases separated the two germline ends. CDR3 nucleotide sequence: TGTGCCAGCAGCGTAGCAGACTCTGGAAACACCATATATTTT. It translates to CASSVADSGNTIYF. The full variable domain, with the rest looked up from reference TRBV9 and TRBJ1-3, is DSGVTQTPKHLITATGQRVTLRCSPRSGDLSVYWYQQSLDQGLQFLIQYYNGEERAKGNILERFSAQQFPDLHSELNLSSLELGDSALYFCASSVADSGNTIYFGEGSWLTVV.

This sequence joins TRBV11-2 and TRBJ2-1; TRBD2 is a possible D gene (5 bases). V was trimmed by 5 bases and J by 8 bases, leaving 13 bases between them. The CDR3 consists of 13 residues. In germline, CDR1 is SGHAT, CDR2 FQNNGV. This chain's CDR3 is CASSEGSRDEQFF. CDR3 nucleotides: TGTGCCAGCAGCGAGGGCTCCCGGGATGAGCAGTTCTTC.

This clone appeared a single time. In DNA form, the CDR3 reads TGTGCCAGCAGTGCCCCGGGCAGGGTGGGGGAGACCCAGTACTTC. Amino acid sequence: CASSAPGRVGETQYF. The chain combines TRBV28 with TRBJ2-5, with D possibly matching TRBD1 (5 bases). CDR1 MDHEN and CDR2 SYDVKM come from the germline V gene. Trimming cost V 5 bases and J 5 bases, with 18 bases left between them. The CDR3 consists of 15 residues.

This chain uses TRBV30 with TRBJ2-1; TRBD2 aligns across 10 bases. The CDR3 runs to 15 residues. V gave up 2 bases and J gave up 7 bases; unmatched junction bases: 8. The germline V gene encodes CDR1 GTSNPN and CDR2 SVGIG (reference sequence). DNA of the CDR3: TGTGCCTGGAGTAAACCCTGGACTAGCGGAAATGAGCAGTTCTTC. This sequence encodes CAWSKPWTSGNEQFF.

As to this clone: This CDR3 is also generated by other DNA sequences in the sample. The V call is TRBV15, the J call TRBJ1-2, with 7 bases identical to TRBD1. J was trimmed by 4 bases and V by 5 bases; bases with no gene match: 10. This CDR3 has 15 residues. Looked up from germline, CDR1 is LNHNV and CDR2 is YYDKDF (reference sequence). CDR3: CATSVRLRDSYGYTF. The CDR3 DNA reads TGTGCCACCAGCGTACGCCTGCGGGACAGCTATGGCTACACCTTC. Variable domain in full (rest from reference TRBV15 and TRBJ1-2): DAMVIQNPRYQVTQFGKPVTLSCSQTLNHNVMYWYQQKSSQAPKLLFHYYDKDFNNEADTPDNFQSRRPNTSFCFLDIRSPGLGDTAMYLCATSVRLRDSYGYTFGSGTRLTVV.

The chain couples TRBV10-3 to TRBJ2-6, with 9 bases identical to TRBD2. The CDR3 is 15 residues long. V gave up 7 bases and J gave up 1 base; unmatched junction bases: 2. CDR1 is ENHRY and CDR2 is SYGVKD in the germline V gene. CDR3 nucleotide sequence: TGTGCCATCAAGGCGGGAGGGTCTGGGGCCAACGTCCTGACTTTC. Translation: CAIKAGGSGANVLTF.

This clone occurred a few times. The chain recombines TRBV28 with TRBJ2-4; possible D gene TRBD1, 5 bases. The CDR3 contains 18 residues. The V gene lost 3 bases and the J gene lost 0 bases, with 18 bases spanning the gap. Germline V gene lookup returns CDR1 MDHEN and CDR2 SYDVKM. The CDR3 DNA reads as TGTGCCAGCAGTTTGCAGGGAACGGGTGGTTTAGCCAAAAACATTCAGTACTTC. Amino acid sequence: CASSLQGTGGLAKNIQYF.

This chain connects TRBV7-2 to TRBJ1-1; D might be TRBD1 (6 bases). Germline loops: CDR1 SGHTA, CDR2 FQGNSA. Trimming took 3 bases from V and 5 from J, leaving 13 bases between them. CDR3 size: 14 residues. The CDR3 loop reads CASSFSGAGTEAFF. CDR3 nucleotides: TGTGCCAGCAGCTTTTCAGGGGCTGGGACTGAAGCTTTCTTT.

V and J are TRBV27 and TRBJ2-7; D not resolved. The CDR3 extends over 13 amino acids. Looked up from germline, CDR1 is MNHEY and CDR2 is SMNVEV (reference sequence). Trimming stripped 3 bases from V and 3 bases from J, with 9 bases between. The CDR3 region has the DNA TGTGCCAGCAGTTTTGGGCAGATCTACGAGCAGTACTTC. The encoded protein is CASSFGQIYEQYF.

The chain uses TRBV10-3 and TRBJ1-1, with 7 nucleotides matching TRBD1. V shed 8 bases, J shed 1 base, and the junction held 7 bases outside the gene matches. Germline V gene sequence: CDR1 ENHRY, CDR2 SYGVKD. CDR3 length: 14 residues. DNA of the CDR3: TGTGCCATCTTGCTTAGACAGGGGAACACTGAAGCTTTCTTT. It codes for CAILLRQGNTEAFF.

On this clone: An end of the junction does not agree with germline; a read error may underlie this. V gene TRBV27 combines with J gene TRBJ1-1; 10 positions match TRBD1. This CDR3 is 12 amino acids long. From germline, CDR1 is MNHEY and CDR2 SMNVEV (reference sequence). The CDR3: CASSTGTGAAVF. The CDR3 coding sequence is TGTGCCAGCAGCACCGGGACAGGGGCGGCGGTTTTT.

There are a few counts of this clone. The CDR3 loop is CASSLLQGSWNTGELFF. The CDR3, as DNA: TGTGCCAGTAGCCTACTACAGGGATCGTGGAACACCGGGGAGCTGTTTTTT. V and J are TRBV19 and TRBJ2-2, with D perhaps matching TRBD1 (6 bases). From germline, CDR1 is LNHDA and CDR2 SQIVND (reference sequence). This CDR3 region has 17 residues. V dropped 6 bases and J dropped 1 base, with 18 bases sitting between them.

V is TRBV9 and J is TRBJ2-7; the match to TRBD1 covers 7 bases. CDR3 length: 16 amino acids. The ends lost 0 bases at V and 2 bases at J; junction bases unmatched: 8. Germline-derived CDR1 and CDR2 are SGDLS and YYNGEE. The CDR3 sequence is CASSVEGTALAYEQYF. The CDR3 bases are TGTGCCAGCAGCGTAGAAGGGACAGCCCTAGCCTACGAGCAGTACTTC.

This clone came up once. The CDR3 DNA sequence: TGCAGCGTTAGGATTCGTGGGGCGGGCTACACCTTC. Its translation is CSVRIRGAGYTF. The chain links TRBV29-1 to TRBJ1-2; weak D call: TRBD1 (5 bases). The CDR3 has 12 amino acids. Germline CDR1 is SQVTM and CDR2 is ANQGSEA. Trimming cost V 5 bases and J 8 bases, with 15 bases left between them. Full variable domain (missing parts from reference TRBV29-1 and TRBJ1-2): SAVISQKPSRDICQRGTSLTIQCQVDSQVTMMFWYRQQPGQSLTLIATANQGSEATYESGFVIDKFPISRPNLTFSTLTVSNMSPEDSSIYLCSVRIRGAGYTFGSGTRLTVV.

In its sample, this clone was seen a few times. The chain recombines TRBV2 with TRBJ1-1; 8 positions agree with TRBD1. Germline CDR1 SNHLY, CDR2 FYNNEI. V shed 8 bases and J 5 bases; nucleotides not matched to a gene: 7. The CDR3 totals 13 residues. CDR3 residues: CASVDRGSTEAFF. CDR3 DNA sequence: TGTGCCAGCGTCGACAGGGGAAGTACTGAAGCTTTCTTT.

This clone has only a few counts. CDR3 in DNA: TGTGCCAGCAGTTTCGGGGGGGCCTATGGCTACACCTTC. Its protein is CASSFGGAYGYTF. The V call is TRBV12-3 or TRBV12-4, the J call TRBJ1-2; D might be TRBD1 (6 bases). The CDR3 consists of 13 residues. V gave up 3 bases and J gave up 4 bases, with 9 bases separating them.

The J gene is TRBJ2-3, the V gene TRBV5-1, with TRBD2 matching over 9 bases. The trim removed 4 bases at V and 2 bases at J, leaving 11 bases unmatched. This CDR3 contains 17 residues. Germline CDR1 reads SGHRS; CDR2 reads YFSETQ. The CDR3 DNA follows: TGCGCCAGCAGCGCCCAAGGACTAGCGCATTACACAGATACGCAGTATTTT. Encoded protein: CASSAQGLAHYTDTQYF.

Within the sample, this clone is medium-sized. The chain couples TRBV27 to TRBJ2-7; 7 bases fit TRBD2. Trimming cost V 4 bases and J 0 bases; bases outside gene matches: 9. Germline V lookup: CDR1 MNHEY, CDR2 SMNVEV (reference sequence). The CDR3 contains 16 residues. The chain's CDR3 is CASSWGGKPSSYEQYF. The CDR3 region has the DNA TGTGCCAGCAGTTGGGGGGGAAAGCCGAGCTCCTACGAGCAGTACTTC.

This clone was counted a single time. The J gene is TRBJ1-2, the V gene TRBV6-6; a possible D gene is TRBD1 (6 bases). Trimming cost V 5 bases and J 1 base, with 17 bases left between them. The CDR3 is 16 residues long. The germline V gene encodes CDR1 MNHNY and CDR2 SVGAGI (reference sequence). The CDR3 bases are TGTGCCAGCAGTACTTCCCGGGACATCCTTAACTATGGCTACACCTTC. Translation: CASSTSRDILNYGYTF.

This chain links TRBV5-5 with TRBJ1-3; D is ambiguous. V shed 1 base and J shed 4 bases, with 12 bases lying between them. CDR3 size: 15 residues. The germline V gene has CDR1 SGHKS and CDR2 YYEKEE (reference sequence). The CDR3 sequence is CASSLQPAAGNTIYF. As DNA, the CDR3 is TGTGCCAGCAGCTTGCAACCCGCGGCAGGAAACACCATATATTTT.

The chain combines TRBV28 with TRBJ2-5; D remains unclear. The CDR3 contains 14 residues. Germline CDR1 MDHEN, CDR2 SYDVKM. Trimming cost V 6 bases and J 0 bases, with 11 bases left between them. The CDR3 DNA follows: TGTGCCAGCAGCTATCTAGTCTACCAAGAGACCCAGTACTTC. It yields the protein CASSYLVYQETQYF.

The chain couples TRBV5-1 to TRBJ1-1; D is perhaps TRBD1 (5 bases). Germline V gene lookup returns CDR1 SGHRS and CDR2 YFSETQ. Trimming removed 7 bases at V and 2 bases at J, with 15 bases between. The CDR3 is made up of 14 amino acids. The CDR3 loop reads CASLDSPVNTEAFF. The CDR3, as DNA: TGCGCCAGCCTTGACAGCCCCGTTAACACTGAAGCTTTCTTT.

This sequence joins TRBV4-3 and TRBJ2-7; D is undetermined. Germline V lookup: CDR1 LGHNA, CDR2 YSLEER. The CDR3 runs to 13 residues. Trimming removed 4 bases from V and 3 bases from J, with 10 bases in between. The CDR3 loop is CASSLARYYEQYF. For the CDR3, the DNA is TGCGCCAGCAGCCTGGCCCGATACTACGAGCAGTACTTC.

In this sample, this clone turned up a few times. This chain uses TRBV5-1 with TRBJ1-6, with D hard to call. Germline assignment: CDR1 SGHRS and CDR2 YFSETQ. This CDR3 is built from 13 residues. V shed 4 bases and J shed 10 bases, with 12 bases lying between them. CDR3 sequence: CASSPGEWSPLHF. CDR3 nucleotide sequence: TGCGCCAGCAGCCCCGGAGAATGGTCACCCCTCCACTTT.